The 16 T cell receptor beta chains below come from one sample, sequenced in a study of T-cell reconstitution after alpha-beta-depleted transplantation in children. During its preparation, the TCRbeta library received unique molecular identifiers. TCRdb ran MiXCR on the PCR reads and lists one entry per CDR3 protein. The sample lists some 220,000 distinct CDR3 sequences, roughly a tenth seen once, with 28% in the top ten. The sample was PBMCs, taken before TCRalphabeta/CD19-depleted stem cell transplant. The receptors originated from a child less than two years old with acute myeloid leukemia, due to receive a stem cell transplant.

In this sample, this clonotype turned up many times. CDR3 in DNA: TGCGCCAGCAGCTTGCCGACGGCGGCGCAGTTCTTC. The encoded protein is CASSLPTAAQFF. The J gene is TRBJ2-1, the V gene TRBV5-1; D is undetermined. Trimming removed 1 base at V and 12 bases at J, with 11 bases between. Per germline, CDR1 SGHRS and CDR2 YFSETQ. This CDR3 region has 12 residues.

In its sample, this clonotype was seen many times. The V gene is TRBV12-3 or TRBV12-4, the J gene TRBJ2-5, with no clear D. V was clipped by 1 base and J by 9 bases, with 9 bases between them. The CDR3 has 12 residues. The CDR3 bases are TGTGCCAGCAGTTTAGTGGGTGGGGCCCAGTACTTC. Protein product: CASSLVGGAQYF.

This clonotype was counted ten times or more. The V and J genes are TRBV29-1 and TRBJ1-3; D is undetermined. The V end lost 5 bases, the J end lost 1 base, and 6 bases lay between the germline ends. The CDR3 length is 12 residues. The germline CDR1 and CDR2 sequences are SQVTM and ANQGSEA. The CDR3 loop is CSVQKSGNTIYF. The CDR3 DNA is TGCAGCGTTCAAAAATCTGGAAACACCATATATTTT.

This clonotype showed up just a few times. The chain is built from TRBV12-3 or TRBV12-4 and TRBJ2-2, with D maybe TRBD2 (6 bases). This CDR3 has 16 amino acids. Trimming removed 6 bases at V and 1 base at J, with 15 bases between. Here the CDR3 reads CASSRRGSLNTGELFF. CDR3 nucleotides: TGTGCCAGCAGCCGGAGGGGAAGCTTGAACACCGGGGAGCTGTTTTTT.

This clonotype was observed many times. The V and J genes are TRBV28 and TRBJ2-5, with 11 bases lining up with TRBD2. Germline V CDR1 and CDR2: MDHEN, SYDVKM. Trimming cost V 3 bases and J 5 bases; bases outside gene matches: 2. The CDR3 has 14 residues. CDR3 DNA sequence: TGTGCCAGCAGTTTCAGACTAGCGGGGGAGACCCAGTACTTC. It is translated as CASSFRLAGETQYF.

The chain employs TRBV19 and TRBJ2-5; TRBD1 aligns across 12 bases. Germline lookup yields CDR1 LNHDA and CDR2 SQIVND (reference sequence). Trimming removed 4 bases from V and 4 bases from J; junction bases left unmatched: 7. The CDR3 loop spans 16 amino acids. CDR3 loop: CASSSPRDRGRETQYF. The CDR3 region has the DNA TGTGCCAGTAGTAGTCCCCGGGACAGGGGGCGAGAGACCCAGTACTTC.

The V call is TRBV10-2, the J call TRBJ2-7; possibly TRBD2 for D (5 bases). Per the germline V gene, CDR1 is WSHSY and CDR2 is SAAADI. The CDR3 runs 13 residues. V gave up 5 bases and J gave up 4 bases, with 12 bases separating them. The CDR3 protein is CASSRYAGYEQYF. The DNA for the CDR3 is TGCGCCAGCAGTCGCTACGCGGGTTACGAGCAGTACTTC.

In the case of this clonotype: At one of its ends the junction is not consistent with the germline gene, which may arise from a read error. The chain joins TRBV28 to TRBJ1-2; possibly TRBD1 for D (6 bases). Per the germline V gene, CDR1 is MDHEN and CDR2 is SYDVKM. The CDR3 loop spans 14 amino acids. The CDR3: CASSFRSRGYGYTF. CDR3 bases: TGTGCCAGTAGTTTTAGGTCCAGGGGCTATGGCTACACCTTC.

This clonotype was observed at least ten times. The chain couples TRBV5-1 to TRBJ1-1; no definite D call. The germline V gene encodes CDR1 SGHRS and CDR2 YFSETQ. V lost 4 bases to trimming and J lost 3 bases, with 19 bases between them. CDR3 length: 16 residues. CDR3 in amino acids: CASSPAVSALHTEAFF. The CDR3 DNA reads TGCGCCAGCAGCCCGGCGGTGTCAGCCTTGCACACTGAAGCTTTCTTT.

This clonotype was observed at least ten times. The chain recombines TRBV7-9 with TRBJ2-7; no clear D gene. Trimming removed 5 bases at V and 6 bases at J, with 8 bases between. The CDR3 is 11 residues long. Germline V gene data show CDR1 as SEHNR and CDR2 as FQNEAQ (reference sequence). The CDR3 DNA is TGTGCCAGCAGCCCCTACCCCGAGCAGTACTTC. Its protein is CASSPYPEQYF.

This clonotype has ten or more counts. The CDR3 reads CASSLAQGANEKLFF. The CDR3 DNA is TGTGCCAGCAGCTTAGCGCAGGGCGCTAATGAAAAACTGTTTTTT. The gene calls are TRBV7-9 and TRBJ1-4, with D possibly matching TRBD1 (5 bases). Germline V gene lookup returns CDR1 SEHNR and CDR2 FQNEAQ (reference sequence). This CDR3 is 15 amino acids long. V dropped 0 bases and J dropped 3 bases, with 8 bases sitting between them.

This clonotype was seen repeatedly, ten times or more. The chain recombines TRBV25-1 with TRBJ2-3; 8 bases fit TRBD2. Germline V gene sequence: CDR1 MGHDK, CDR2 SYGVNS. This CDR3 is built from 15 residues. V was clipped by 6 bases and J by 2 bases; unmatched bases: 7. The CDR3 nucleotides are TGTGCCAGCAGCGGTAAGCGGGAGACCACAGATACGCAGTATTTT. Translated: CASSGKRETTDTQYF.

This clonotype was recorded many times. J is TRBJ2-7 and V is TRBV5-4; perhaps TRBD2 as D (5 bases). Trimming removed 0 bases at V and 0 bases at J, with 10 bases between. CDR3 size: 15 residues. CDR1 and CDR2 (germline): SGHNT, YYREEE (reference sequence). The CDR3 DNA follows: TGTGCCAGCAGCTTGGGACTAACGCCCTCCTACGAGCAGTACTTC. Its translation: CASSLGLTPSYEQYF.

This clonotype was picked up a small number of times. CDR3 in amino acids: CASSPLGGPNTEAFF. In nucleotides, the CDR3 is TGTGCCAGCAGTCCCCTGGGGGGTCCGAACACTGAAGCTTTCTTT. The chain joins TRBV28 to TRBJ1-1, with D possibly matching TRBD1 (5 bases). Germline-derived CDR1 and CDR2 are MDHEN and SYDVKM. V dropped 5 bases and J dropped 1 base, with 14 bases sitting between them. The CDR3 loop spans 15 amino acids.

Ten or more counts support this clonotype. The chain combines TRBV20-1 with TRBJ2-2, with D possibly TRBD2 on 6 matching bases. There are 14 residues in the CDR3. V lost 1 base, J lost 8 bases, and 14 bases lay in between. From germline, CDR1 is DFQATT and CDR2 SNEGSKA (reference sequence). The CDR3 bases are TGCAGTGCTAGAGCTTGGCGGGAAGGGGGGGAGCTGTTTTTT. Protein product: CSARAWREGGELFF.

This clonotype came up a few times. The rearrangement uses TRBV7-2 and TRBJ2-1; 7 bases match TRBD1. Germline lookup yields CDR1 SGHTA and CDR2 FQGNSA. V dropped 5 bases and J dropped 4; count of bases not matched to a gene: 11. The CDR3 extends over 16 amino acids. The CDR3 loop reads CASSPPGQPKYNEQFF. CDR3 sequence (DNA): TGTGCCAGCAGCCCCCCGGGACAGCCCAAATACAATGAGCAGTTCTTC.